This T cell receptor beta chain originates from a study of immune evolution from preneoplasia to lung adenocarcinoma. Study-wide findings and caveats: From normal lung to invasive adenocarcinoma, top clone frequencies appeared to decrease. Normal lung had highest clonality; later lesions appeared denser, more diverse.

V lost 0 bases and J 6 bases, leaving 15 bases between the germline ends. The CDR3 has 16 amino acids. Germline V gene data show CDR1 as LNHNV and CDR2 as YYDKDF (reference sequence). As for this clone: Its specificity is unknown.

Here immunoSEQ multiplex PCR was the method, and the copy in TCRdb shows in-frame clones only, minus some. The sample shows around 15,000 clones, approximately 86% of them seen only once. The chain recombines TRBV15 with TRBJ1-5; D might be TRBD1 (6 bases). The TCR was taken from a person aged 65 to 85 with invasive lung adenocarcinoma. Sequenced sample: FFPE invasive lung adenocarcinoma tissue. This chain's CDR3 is CATSRDAGGQSQPQHF. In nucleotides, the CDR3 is TGTGCCACCAGCAGAGATGCGGGGGGGCAGAGTCAGCCCCAGCATTTT.